Presented here are 31 T cell receptor beta chains from one specimen sequenced in a study of CD8+ T cells in alopecia areata. Extracted RNA was reverse transcribed, and the resulting cDNA served as sequencing template. The protocol was immunoSEQ multiplex PCR, while the TCRdb copy is restricted to in-frame clones and leaves out a portion. The profile shows under 250,000 clones, approximately 60% of them singletons. Sequencing input: CD8+ T cells sorted from blood. The receptor set was obtained from a human donor in good health.

This chain links TRBV4-1 with TRBJ1-2; TRBD1 is a possible D gene (6 bases). The CDR3 length is 15 residues. V lost 3 bases and J 3 bases, leaving 14 bases between the germline ends. From germline, CDR1 is MGHRA and CDR2 YSYEKL. The CDR3 sequence is CASSQIPGADYGYTF. DNA for the CDR3: TGCGCCAGCAGCCAGATCCCGGGGGCGGACTATGGCTACACCTTC.

This clone was seen once. This sequence joins TRBV5-1 and TRBJ1-1; 7 positions match TRBD1. J was trimmed by 2 bases and V by 4 bases; bases with no gene match: 5. The germline CDR1 and CDR2 sequences are SGHRS and YFSETQ. CDR3 length equals 14 residues. In DNA, the CDR3 is TGCGCCAGCAGCCTGACAGGGTCCAACACTGAAGCTTTCTTT. It specifies CASSLTGSNTEAFF.

The rearrangement joins TRBV23-1 to TRBJ2-5, with D unclear. TRBV23-1 belongs to the ORF category, with a function that is uncertain. CDR3 length: 14 residues. V was cut by 0 bases and J by 0 bases, with 5 bases left in between. CDR3 loop: CASSQSQYQETQYF. CDR3 DNA: TGCGCCAGCAGTCAATCACAGTACCAAGAGACCCAGTACTTC.

The J gene is TRBJ2-5, the V gene TRBV9; 9 bases fit TRBD2. Germline V gene data show CDR1 as SGDLS and CDR2 as YYNGEE. The V and J ends lost 4 bases and 5 bases, in that order; junction bases with no gene match: 12. The CDR3 loop spans 16 amino acids. The CDR3 sequence is CASSSRLAGTLETQYF. In nucleotides, the CDR3 is TGTGCCAGCAGCTCCCGGCTAGCGGGGACCCTGGAGACCCAGTACTTC. The variable domain in full, with the rest retrieved from reference TRBV9 and TRBJ2-5, is DSGVTQTPKHLITATGQRVTLRCSPRSGDLSVYWYQQSLDQGLQFLIQYYNGEERAKGNILERFSAQQFPDLHSELNLSSLELGDSALYFCASSSRLAGTLETQYFGPGTRLLVL.

The gene calls are TRBV7-8 and TRBJ2-3, with 12 bases lining up with TRBD2. Trimming removed 5 bases from V and 6 bases from J; junction bases left unmatched: 6. CDR3 length equals 15 residues. Germline V gives CDR1 SGHVS, CDR2 FQNEAQ. CDR3 bases: TGTGCCAGCAGCACCCCACTAGCGGGGGGTGATACGCAGTATTTT. It yields the protein CASSTPLAGGDTQYF.

Only one count was recorded for this clone. The chain recombines TRBV29-1 with TRBJ2-2; 9 nucleotides match TRBD1. The trim removed 6 bases at V and 6 bases at J, leaving 8 bases unmatched. Germline V gene data show CDR1 as SQVTM and CDR2 as ANQGSEA. The CDR3 sequence is 14 residues long. DNA for the CDR3: TGCAGCGTACTTCGGACAGGGGATGCCGGGGAGCTGTTTTTT. Translating gives CSVLRTGDAGELFF.

The chain links TRBV15 to TRBJ2-7; the D gene could be TRBD1 or TRBD2 (5 bases each). Trimming cost V 5 bases and J 5 bases, with 10 bases left between them. Germline lookup yields CDR1 LNHNV and CDR2 YYDKDF (reference sequence). The CDR3 has 12 residues. The CDR3: CATSSGPNEQYF. CDR3 DNA sequence: TGTGCCACCAGCTCGGGACCGAACGAGCAGTACTTC.

The V call is TRBV29-1, the J call TRBJ1-6; 7 positions match TRBD1. Trimming removed 6 bases from V and 7 bases from J; junction bases left unmatched: 6. CDR1 is SQVTM and CDR2 is ANQGSEA in the germline V gene. The CDR3 runs 13 residues. The CDR3 DNA is TGCAGCGTCCAACAGGGGACCAATTCACCCCTCCACTTT. This encodes CSVQQGTNSPLHF.

This sequence joins TRBV29-1 and TRBJ2-7; D is unresolved. V was cut by 0 bases and J by 0 bases, with 12 bases left in between. Germline CDR1 SQVTM, CDR2 ANQGSEA. CDR3 length equals 15 residues. Written as DNA, the CDR3 is TGCAGCGTTGAAGATGCAGGCCAGAGCTCCTACGAGCAGTACTTC. This translates into CSVEDAGQSSYEQYF.

V is TRBV7-6 and J is TRBJ1-1; possibly TRBD1 for D (5 bases). Germline V lookup: CDR1 SGHVS, CDR2 FNYEAQ. This CDR3 comprises 14 residues. With 1 base removed from V and 4 bases from J, the gap between germline ends came to 10 bases. The CDR3 nucleotides are TGTGCCAGCAGCTTAGGGGGACGGATCACTGAAGCTTTCTTT. It encodes CASSLGGRITEAFF.

The table lists this clone with a few counts. The chain has TRBV10-2 and TRBJ2-4; tentatively, D is TRBD1 (5 bases). Germline V gives CDR1 WSHSY, CDR2 SAAADI. The CDR3 is 13 amino acids. V lost 7 bases to trimming and J lost 2 bases, with 9 bases between them. The DNA of the CDR3 is TGCGCCAGCATAGGGGATTCCAAAAACATTCAGTACTTC. Translated, it gives CASIGDSKNIQYF.

The DNA of the CDR3 is TGTGCCAGCAGCTATTCCGGGCCCCGGGAGACCCAGTACTTC. Translation: CASSYSGPRETQYF. This chain uses TRBV7-9 with TRBJ2-5; no reliable D call. This CDR3 region has 14 residues. V was cut by 4 bases and J by 5 bases, with 14 bases left in between. Germline CDR1 SEHNR, CDR2 FQNEAQ (reference sequence).

This clone was detected a few times. V is TRBV7-6 and J is TRBJ1-2; D unresolved. Per germline, CDR1 SGHVS and CDR2 FNYEAQ. The ends were cut back, 5 bases at V and 14 bases at J, with 21 bases in the middle. The CDR3 totals 13 residues. The CDR3 coding sequence is TGTGCCAGCAGCCCGCGGCACGGCGTTTTAGGGACCTTC. It encodes CASSPRHGVLGTF.

The CDR3 DNA is TGTGCCAGCAGTGAGTCGGGGGGATCCTACGAGCAGTACTTC. Translation gives CASSESGGSYEQYF. The chain uses TRBV2 and TRBJ2-7; TRBD2 matches 7 bases. V lost 3 bases to trimming and J lost 1 base; unmatched junction nucleotides: 3. Per the germline V gene, CDR1 is SNHLY and CDR2 is FYNNEI. The CDR3 is 14 residues long.

In its sample, this clone was seen a few times. The V and J genes are TRBV5-4 and TRBJ1-1; D might be TRBD1 (6 bases). Germline CDR1 SGHNT, CDR2 YYREEE (reference sequence). The CDR3 consists of 14 residues. V was trimmed by 4 bases and J by 0 bases, leaving 10 bases between them. Here the CDR3 DNA reads TGTGCCAGCAGCCCACAGGGACTGAACACTGAAGCTTTCTTT. This encodes CASSPQGLNTEAFF.

The chain recombines TRBV6-6 with TRBJ1-2; the match to TRBD1 covers 7 bases. In germline, CDR1 is MNHNY, CDR2 SVGAGI (reference sequence). The length of the CDR3 is 12 residues. V lost 8 bases, J lost 4 bases, and 4 bases stayed unmatched. The CDR3 sequence is CASLQGSYGYTF. In nucleotides, the CDR3 is TGTGCCAGCTTACAGGGGAGCTATGGCTACACCTTC.

This clone was recorded a few times. The chain recombines TRBV4-1 with TRBJ1-6; D uncertain. V gave up 1 base and J gave up 6 bases, with 4 bases separating them. CDR1 is MGHRA, CDR2 YSYEKL, per germline. The CDR3 length is 13 residues. The CDR3 region is CASSQAGNSPLHF. The CDR3 nucleotides read TGCGCCAGCAGCCAAGCGGGTAATTCACCCCTCCACTTT.

In the case of this clone: Other nucleotide sequences from this sample produce the same CDR3. J is TRBJ1-6 and V is TRBV27, with 11 bases matching TRBD1. This CDR3 region has 14 residues. The junction had 3 bases not matched to a gene; V was cut back by 6 bases and J by 8 bases. Germline V CDR1 and CDR2: MNHEY, SMNVEV (reference sequence). The CDR3 is CASSSGQGDSPLHF. Written as DNA, the CDR3 is TGTGCCAGCAGCTCGGGACAGGGGGATTCACCCCTCCACTTT.

This chain joins TRBV20-1 and TRBJ1-4; D remains unclear. Trimming took 0 bases from V and 13 from J, leaving 9 bases between them. Germline CDR1 reads DFQATT; CDR2 reads SNEGSKA (reference sequence). This CDR3 region has 11 residues. CDR3 DNA sequence: TGCAGTGCTAGAGATTCGGCAGGACTGTTTTTT. Translation gives CSARDSAGLFF.

This chain joins TRBV7-6 and TRBJ2-7, with 8 bases fitting TRBD2. V dropped 1 base and J dropped 5; count of bases not matched to a gene: 4. Germline CDR1 and CDR2: SGHVS and FNYEAQ. This CDR3 spans 14 amino acids. CDR3 sequence: CASSLGRGANEQYF. In nucleotides, the CDR3 is TGTGCCAGCAGCTTAGGGCGGGGGGCCAACGAGCAGTACTTC.

The V call is TRBV6-1, the J call TRBJ2-7; tentatively, D is TRBD2 (5 bases). The CDR3 totals 11 residues. Germline CDR1 reads MNHNS; CDR2 reads SASEGT. Trimming took 6 bases from V and 7 from J, leaving 10 bases between them. The CDR3 reads CASRDGLEQYF. The DNA of the CDR3 is TGTGCCAGCAGGGATGGACTGGAGCAGTACTTC.

This chain uses TRBV4-1 with TRBJ1-2; 7 positions agree with TRBD1. The V gene end was trimmed by 3 bases and the J gene end by 6 bases; junction bases not matched to a gene: 4. The CDR3 loop spans 13 amino acids. Germline assignment: CDR1 MGHRA and CDR2 YSYEKL. CDR3 DNA: TGCGCCAGCAGCCACTTGACAGGGCATGGCTACACCTTC. It encodes CASSHLTGHGYTF.

The chain joins TRBV29-1 to TRBJ2-5; tentative D call: TRBD1 (6 bases). The V end lost 7 bases, the J end lost 5 bases, and 14 bases lay between the germline ends. Germline CDR1 is SQVTM and CDR2 is ANQGSEA. The CDR3 totals 12 residues. CDR3 coding DNA: TGCAGCGGGGGGCCGCTCGTCGAGACCCAGTACTTC. Protein: CSGGPLVETQYF.

The sample holds many counts of this clone. The rearrangement joins TRBV6-4 to TRBJ2-2, with D unclear. With 6 bases removed from V and 3 bases from J, the gap between germline ends came to 8 bases. Germline CDR1 reads MRHNA; CDR2 reads SNTAGT. This CDR3 spans 13 amino acids. Written as DNA, the CDR3 is TGTGCCAGCAGCAATACTTACACCGGGGAGCTGTTTTTT. Encoded protein: CASSNTYTGELFF.

The V and J genes are TRBV7-9 and TRBJ2-7, with D perhaps TRBD1 or TRBD2 (5 bases each). Between the trimmed V and J ends, which lost 5 bases and 2 bases, there was a span of 7 bases. CDR1 SEHNR and CDR2 FQNEAQ come from the germline V gene (reference sequence). The CDR3 is 12 residues long. The CDR3 reads CASSRDPYEQYF. DNA for the CDR3: TGTGCCAGCAGCCGGGACCCCTACGAGCAGTACTTC.

The V and J genes are TRBV4-1 and TRBJ2-7; TRBD1 agrees at 7 bases. V gave up 4 bases and J gave up 2 bases; unmatched junction bases: 8. The CDR3 loop spans 15 amino acids. CDR1 and CDR2 (germline): MGHRA, YSYEKL. Written as DNA, the CDR3 is TGCGCCAGCAGCCTAGAGACAGGGCCAGCCTACGAGCAGTACTTC. This translates into CASSLETGPAYEQYF.

The rearrangement joins TRBV7-6 to TRBJ2-1; possibly TRBD2 for D (5 bases). Trimming took off 4 bases at V and 7 bases at J, with 14 bases between the two ends. CDR1 is SGHVS, CDR2 FNYEAQ, per germline. The CDR3 covers 14 residues. The CDR3 is CASSSDLDFNEQFF. DNA of the CDR3: TGTGCCAGCAGCTCAGACCTGGACTTTAATGAGCAGTTCTTC.

Details on this clone: The same CDR3 is also encoded by other DNA sequences in this sample. This chain uses TRBV2 with TRBJ1-1; TRBD1 aligns across 9 bases. The V segment lost 0 bases and the J segment 3 bases; nucleotides outside the gene matches: 5. In germline, CDR1 is SNHLY, CDR2 FYNNEI. The CDR3 runs to 16 residues. The CDR3 nucleotides read TGTGCCAGCAGTGAAGCGCGGGACAGGGTTCACACTGAAGCTTTCTTT. Translating gives CASSEARDRVHTEAFF.

V and J are TRBV29-1 and TRBJ2-3; D might be TRBD2 (5 bases). The V end lost 0 bases, the J end lost 0 bases, and 10 bases lay between the germline ends. The CDR3 covers 15 residues. The germline V gene has CDR1 SQVTM and CDR2 ANQGSEA. The CDR3 DNA sequence: TGCAGCGTTGAAGATGGAAGCGGTAGCACAGATACGCAGTATTTT. Translated, it gives CSVEDGSGSTDTQYF.

This clone was detected only a few times. The CDR3 protein is CSVDGQVYEAFF. CDR3 nucleotide sequence: TGCAGCGTTGACGGCCAGGTATATGAAGCTTTCTTT. This chain joins TRBV29-1 and TRBJ1-1; D is ambiguous. The V gene lost 3 bases and the J gene lost 7 bases, with 12 bases spanning the gap. Germline CDR1 and CDR2: SQVTM and ANQGSEA. This CDR3 is 12 amino acids long.

The chain recombines TRBV23-1 with TRBJ1-1; 7 bases map to TRBD1. TRBV23-1 is treated as an ORF (open reading frame) with a function not yet certain. V shed 6 bases, J shed 10 bases, and the junction held 17 bases outside the gene matches. There are 15 residues in the CDR3. CDR3: CASSRKDSGGRRAFF. CDR3 DNA: TGCGCCAGCAGCCGAAAGGATTCAGGGGGGCGGAGAGCTTTCTTT.